This T cell receptor (beta chain) was identified in a study of blood T cell repertoires in COVID-19. For the study at large: Samples representing acute and convalescent COVID-19 were sourced from the United States, Italy and Spain. Nucleic acid was either cDNA or gDNA, and it came from T cells, B-cell-depleted T cells, or PBMCs.

Per the study methods: Counts of nucleated cells, estimated from reference gene primer amplification, were obtained. Sequencing was performed with immunoSEQ multiplex PCR; in TCRdb, only in-frame clones are kept and a portion is missing. That table gives V, J and clone size, and the DNA gave D and trimming. In the table there are 200,000 to 300,000 clones, more than 75% of which are singletons. The V gene lost 7 bases and the J gene lost 0 bases, with 18 bases spanning the gap. CDR3 size: 16 residues. Germline V gene sequence: CDR1 SEHNR, CDR2 FQNEAQ (reference sequence). This TCR derives from a woman in her fifties or sixties with active or convalescent COVID-19. The sample comprised peripheral blood. The genes are TRBV7-9 and TRBJ2-5; no firm D call. The CDR3 DNA is TGTGCCAGCACCGATCCCCGAAAAGAGAACCAAGAGACCCAGTACTTC. Amino acids: CASTDPRKENQETQYF.